The 29 T cell receptor beta chains presented below share a single source sample, sequenced in a study of spatial heterogeneity in lung cancer. Time point described: sample taken at primary tumor resection. TCRdb redid the calling of the 5' RACE reads with MiXCR, one entry per CDR3 protein. This table has under 6,500 distinct CDR3 sequences, about 3.9% appearing once. The sequencing used normal lung tissue next to the tumor, collected at surgery. Receptors originate from a male donor with early-stage non-small cell lung cancer.

This chain joins TRBV5-6 and TRBJ2-1, with 10 nucleotides matching TRBD2. Germline V CDR1 and CDR2: SGHDT, YYEEEE. Losses at the gene ends were 3 bases for V and 2 bases for J; bases not matched to a gene: 2. The CDR3 is 15 residues long. The CDR3, as DNA: TGTGCCAGCAGCTACGGGACTAGCGCCTACAATGAGCAGTTCTTC. It translates to CASSYGTSAYNEQFF.

This clonotype was observed many times. The V and J genes are TRBV5-5 and TRBJ2-1; 7 bases fit TRBD1. V was clipped by 3 bases and J by 8 bases; unmatched bases: 8. CDR3 length equals 14 residues. The germline gives CDR1 SGHKS, CDR2 YYEKEE (reference sequence). The CDR3 DNA is TGTGCCAGCAGCTCTTCGACAGGGCCACATGAGCAGTTCTTC. Translating it yields CASSSSTGPHEQFF.

This clonotype came up many times. This chain links TRBV11-2 with TRBJ2-3, with unresolved D. The CDR3 totals 14 residues. Looked up from germline, CDR1 is SGHAT and CDR2 is FQNNGV. Trimming shortened V by 3 bases and J by 2 bases, and 9 bases separated the two germline ends. The CDR3, as DNA: TGTGCCAGCAGCTTTTATTTCGCCACAGATACGCAGTATTTT. Translated: CASSFYFATDTQYF.

This rearrangement joins TRBV29-1 to TRBJ1-6, with D possibly being TRBD1 (5 bases). The V end lost 7 bases, the J end lost 13 bases, and 17 bases lay between the germline ends. The germline V gene encodes CDR1 SQVTM and CDR2 ANQGSEA. This CDR3 has 12 residues. CDR3 DNA sequence: TGCAGCGCTCGGGACCCGGGCGGGCCCCTCCACTTT. This translates into CSARDPGGPLHF.

By frequency in the sample, this clonotype is medium-sized. The rearrangement joins TRBV10-1 to TRBJ2-2, with a tentative D call TRBD2 (6 bases). Germline CDR1 WNHNN, CDR2 SYGVQD (reference sequence). This CDR3 is built from 13 residues. V shed 0 bases and J shed 10 bases, with 9 bases lying between them. The CDR3 loop is CASSESPLAELFF. DNA for the CDR3: TGCGCCAGCAGTGAGTCCCCACTAGCGGAGCTGTTTTTT.

This clonotype is judged medium-sized. The V call is TRBV7-3, the J call TRBJ1-6; 8 bases fit TRBD1. CDR3 length: 15 residues. V lost 5 bases to trimming and J lost 7 bases; unmatched junction nucleotides: 7. Germline values: CDR1 SGHTA, CDR2 FQGTGA. CDR3 amino acids: CASSLNRGINSPLHF. CDR3 DNA sequence: TGTGCCAGCAGCCTCAACAGGGGGATCAATTCACCCCTCCACTTT.

Within the sample, this clonotype is medium-sized. V usage is TRBV10-1 and J usage is TRBJ2-7; tentatively, D is TRBD2 (6 bases). V lost 5 bases and J 2 bases, leaving 13 bases between the germline ends. The V gene's germline CDR1 is WNHNN and CDR2 SYGVQD (reference sequence). The CDR3 consists of 14 residues. CDR3 region: CASSPTGETYEQYF. CDR3 bases: TGCGCCAGCAGTCCGACGGGAGAAACCTACGAGCAGTACTTC.

This clonotype was seen many times. V gene TRBV7-9 combines with J gene TRBJ2-7, with D possibly being TRBD1 (6 bases). V was pared by 1 base and J by 2 bases, with 15 bases between. CDR1 SEHNR and CDR2 FQNEAQ come from the germline V gene (reference sequence). The CDR3 is made up of 16 amino acids. The CDR3 DNA reads TGTGCCAGCAGCTTAGGAGGACAGATGGGTACCTACGAGCAGTACTTC. Translating gives CASSLGGQMGTYEQYF.

At least ten counts were recorded for this clonotype. The chain joins TRBV30 to TRBJ2-2; 7 positions agree with TRBD2. The ends lost 3 bases at V and 5 bases at J; junction bases unmatched: 3. Germline assignment: CDR1 GTSNPN and CDR2 SVGIG (reference sequence). The CDR3 has 13 residues. The CDR3 DNA is TGTGCCTGGAGCAAAGCGGGGACCGGGGAGCTGTTTTTT. Its protein is CAWSKAGTGELFF.

This clonotype was recorded at least ten times. The J gene is TRBJ2-3, the V gene TRBV6-5; 7 positions agree with TRBD1. Germline V gene lookup returns CDR1 MNHEY and CDR2 SVGAGI. The CDR3 contains 14 residues. V lost 3 bases, J lost 3 bases, and 3 bases stayed unmatched. CDR3 region: CASSYQGETDTQYF. The CDR3, as DNA: TGTGCCAGCAGTTATCAGGGGGAAACAGATACGCAGTATTTT.

This clonotype is medium-sized in the sample. The chain recombines TRBV20-1 with TRBJ1-2; 7 bases agree with TRBD1. Germline lookup yields CDR1 DFQATT and CDR2 SNEGSKA (reference sequence). The CDR3 has 14 residues. V lost 4 bases to trimming and J lost 8 bases; unmatched junction nucleotides: 13. The CDR3 is CSAIVLDRMGGYTF. CDR3 sequence (DNA): TGCAGTGCTATAGTTTTGGACAGGATGGGAGGCTACACCTTC.

This clonotype was seen at least ten times. CDR3 sequence: CASSLGVTGNYGYTF. CDR3 DNA: TGTGCCAGCAGCTTAGGGGTGACAGGGAACTATGGCTACACCTTC. The chain uses TRBV7-2 and TRBJ1-2, with 7 bases aligning to TRBD1. This CDR3 spans 15 amino acids. From germline, CDR1 is SGHTA and CDR2 FQGNSA. V trimming: 1 base; J trimming: 2 bases; junction bases outside the gene matches: 4.

This clonotype was recorded at least ten times. The gene calls are TRBV5-1 and TRBJ1-5; a possible D gene is TRBD1 (5 bases). CDR3 length: 13 residues. Germline lookup yields CDR1 SGHRS and CDR2 YFSETQ. Trimming cost V 5 bases and J 0 bases, with 6 bases left between them. DNA of the CDR3: TGCGCCAGCAGGGGGGATAGCAATCAGCCCCAGCATTTT. Residues: CASRGDSNQPQHF.

This clonotype was picked up many times. The rearrangement uses TRBV19 and TRBJ1-5, with no clear D. V was pared by 4 bases and J by 5 bases, with 9 bases between. Germline V CDR1 and CDR2: LNHDA, SQIVND (reference sequence). The CDR3 contains 13 residues. The CDR3 DNA reads as TGTGCCAGTAGTAGGGCAGCTTATCAGCCCCAGCATTTT. As protein: CASSRAAYQPQHF.

This clonotype has at least ten counts. The chain is built from TRBV15 and TRBJ2-7, with TRBD1 as a possible D gene (5 bases). The CDR3 totals 13 residues. V was trimmed by 1 base and J by 5 bases, leaving 9 bases between them. CDR1 and CDR2 (germline): LNHNV, YYDKDF (reference sequence). CDR3: CATSRGQNDEQYF. CDR3 in DNA: TGTGCCACCAGCAGAGGACAGAACGACGAGCAGTACTTC. Using reference TRBV15 and TRBJ2-7 for the parts outside the CDR3, the full variable domain is DAMVIQNPRYQVTQFGKPVTLSCSQTLNHNVMYWYQQKSSQAPKLLFHYYDKDFNNEADTPDNFQSRRPNTSFCFLDIRSPGLGDTAMYLCATSRGQNDEQYFGPGTRLTVT.

This clonotype was picked up one time. A read error may be the cause here, since a much bigger clone is one base away. The V call is TRBV5-6, the J call TRBJ2-1; TRBD2 aligns across 9 bases. Unmatched junction bases numbered 7, after V lost 2 bases and J lost 7 bases. The CDR3 consists of 15 residues. The germline V gene has CDR1 SGHDT and CDR2 YYEEEE. CDR3 in DNA: TGTGCCAGCAGCTTTTCTAGCGGGAAGAGGAATGAGCAGTTCTTC. Its protein is CASSFSSGKRNEQFF.

This clonotype was observed many times. The gene calls are TRBV7-2 and TRBJ2-1; TRBD2 matches 12 bases. CDR3 length: 16 residues. Germline loops: CDR1 SGHTA, CDR2 FQGNSA. V was clipped by 3 bases and J by 6 bases; unmatched bases: 6. CDR3 loop: CASSLLGLAGPNEQFF. In nucleotides, the CDR3 is TGTGCCAGCAGCTTGCTGGGACTAGCGGGTCCCAATGAGCAGTTCTTC.

Relative to its sample, this clonotype is medium-sized. V gene TRBV14 combines with J gene TRBJ2-3; D is perhaps TRBD1 (6 bases). Germline CDR1 reads SGHDN; CDR2 reads FVKESK. V was shortened by 0 bases and J by 1 base, with 14 bases between the two germline ends. The CDR3 extends over 17 amino acids. The DNA for the CDR3 is TGTGCCAGCAGCCAAGATGAGAAAGGGGGAGGCACAGATACGCAGTATTTT. It is translated as CASSQDEKGGGTDTQYF.

This clonotype is labeled medium-sized. The chain employs TRBV29-1 and TRBJ1-1; 10 nucleotides align to TRBD1. The CDR3 runs to 12 residues. With V trimmed by 7 bases and J by 10 bases, 9 bases remained unmatched. The germline CDR1 and CDR2 sequences are SQVTM and ANQGSEA. CDR3 in amino acids: CSGGQGERVAFF. The CDR3 nucleotides are TGCAGCGGAGGACAGGGGGAGAGGGTAGCTTTCTTT.

Sample share makes this clonotype medium-sized. The chain carries TRBV9 and TRBJ2-1; 10 nucleotides agree with TRBD1. The CDR3 covers 15 residues. Germline loops: CDR1 SGDLS, CDR2 YYNGEE. V shed 0 bases and J 7 bases; nucleotides not matched to a gene: 4. In nucleotides, the CDR3 is TGTGCCAGCAGCGTAGGAGGACAGGGGGAGAATGAGCAGTTCTTC. Protein sequence: CASSVGGQGENEQFF.

Within the sample, this clonotype is medium-sized. This chain uses TRBV6-2 or TRBV6-3 with TRBJ2-5; 12 bases line up with TRBD2. The CDR3 length is 15 residues. CDR1 and CDR2 (germline): MNHEY, SVGEGT. V lost 0 bases, J lost 4 bases, and 0 bases stayed unmatched. The CDR3: CASSYSTSGGETQYF. CDR3 DNA sequence: TGTGCCAGCAGTTACTCGACTAGCGGGGGAGAGACCCAGTACTTC.

By share, this clonotype counts as medium-sized. This sequence joins TRBV5-1 and TRBJ2-5; a possible D gene is TRBD1 (7 bases). V dropped 4 bases and J dropped 2 bases, with 12 bases sitting between them. This CDR3 region has 14 residues. Germline V gene lookup returns CDR1 SGHRS and CDR2 YFSETQ. The CDR3 region has the DNA TGCGCCAGCAGCCCAGGGGGAGGACAAGAGACCCAGTACTTC. Translated: CASSPGGGQETQYF. The full variable domain, its missing parts supplied by reference TRBV5-1 and TRBJ2-5, is KAGVTQTPRYLIKTRGQQVTLSCSPISGHRSVSWYQQTPGQGLQFLFEYFSETQRNKGNFPGRFSGRQFSNSRSEMNVSTLELGDSALYLCASSPGGGQETQYFGPGTRLLVL.

A remark on this clonotype: A much larger clone differs from this one at a single base, so this may be a read error. The chain is built from TRBV7-2 and TRBJ2-7; TRBD1 matches at 11 bases. CDR3 length equals 14 residues. V gave up 2 bases and J gave up 9 bases; unmatched junction bases: 6. Germline V gene data show CDR1 as SGHTA and CDR2 as FQGNSA. The CDR3 DNA is TGTACCAGCAGCTTAAGAGGACAGGGGGCTCGGCAGTACTTC. Translation: CTSSLRGQGARQYF.

Notes on this clonotype: A much larger clone differs from this one at a single base, so this may be a read error. The V call is TRBV30, the J call TRBJ1-1; 8 bases are a match to TRBD1. Germline V CDR1 and CDR2: GTSNPN, SVGIG (reference sequence). After removal of 2 bases from V and 1 base from J, the junction contained 3 bases not matched to a gene. The CDR3 is 14 residues long. For the CDR3, the DNA is TGTGCCTGGAGTCTCGGACAGGGGAACACTGAAGCTTTCTTT. Translation: CAWSLGQGNTEAFF.

This clonotype is medium-sized by share. The V and J genes are TRBV9 and TRBJ2-7; 10 nucleotides line up with TRBD2. V shed 0 bases, J shed 6 bases, and the junction held 3 bases outside the gene matches. The CDR3 loop spans 14 amino acids. CDR1 and CDR2 (germline): SGDLS, YYNGEE. The CDR3 is CASSVASGGGEQYF. The CDR3 nucleotides are TGTGCCAGCAGCGTAGCGAGCGGGGGGGGCGAGCAGTACTTC.

This clonotype was counted at least ten times. This sequence joins TRBV6-2 or TRBV6-3 and TRBJ2-7, with a weak D call TRBD1 (5 bases). CDR3 length equals 13 residues. Per germline, CDR1 MNHEY and CDR2 SVGEGT. V lost 4 bases to trimming and J lost 4 bases, with 11 bases between them. The CDR3 DNA is TGTGCCAGCAGTTTCTCGACAGCTTACGAGCAGTACTTC. It translates to CASSFSTAYEQYF.

This clonotype is termed medium-sized. The rearrangement links TRBV19 to TRBJ1-1; 7 positions agree with TRBD1. V shed 5 bases and J 1 base; nucleotides not matched to a gene: 4. CDR1 and CDR2 (germline): LNHDA, SQIVND (reference sequence). The CDR3 contains 14 residues. CDR3 in DNA: TGTGCCAGTAGTTCTAGACAGGGGAACACTGAAGCTTTCTTT. It encodes CASSSRQGNTEAFF.

This clonotype has a count of ten or more. The chain employs TRBV11-2 and TRBJ2-7; D gene ambiguous. Germline CDR1 is SGHAT and CDR2 is FQNNGV. The CDR3 has 15 amino acids. With 2 bases removed from V and 1 base from J, the gap between germline ends came to 12 bases. CDR3 region: CASSLSGTPSYEQYF. The CDR3 coding sequence is TGTGCCAGCAGCTTAAGTGGCACCCCATCCTACGAGCAGTACTTC.

By proportion, this clonotype is medium-sized. A much larger clonotype is one base distant, so this may be a read error. CDR3 bases: TGTGCCAGCAGTTACCCCGAAACGGCGTACACTAGCTACAATGAGCAGTTCTTC. The encoded protein is CASSYPETAYTSYNEQFF. The chain joins TRBV6-2 or TRBV6-3 to TRBJ2-1; D might be TRBD2 (5 bases). This CDR3 is 18 amino acids long. Trimming cost V 2 bases and J 3 bases, with 20 bases left between them. Per the germline V gene, CDR1 is MNHEY and CDR2 is SVGEGT.